The T cell receptor (beta chain) described here comes from a study of spatial heterogeneity in lung cancer. Across the study: Unique TCR and UMI combinations averaged more than ten appearances each in raw reads.

Using its own MiXCR run on the 5' RACE reads, TCRdb lists one record per CDR3 protein. The data show fewer than 3,500 distinct CDR3 sequences, around 20% seen once. Study-wide results and caveats: At tumor resection, ubiquitous expanded TCRs were detected in blood more often than later.

Time point described: blood at routine non-recurrence follow-up after resection. Tumor, nontumor lung or frozen PBMC supplied whole RNA, sequenced without sorting. V lost 4 bases to trimming and J lost 5 bases, with 3 bases between them. The CDR3 length is 10 residues. CDR1 and CDR2 from the germline V gene are MNHNS and SASEGT. As to this clonotype: The antigen is unknown.

The sequence was obtained from a male donor with early-stage non-small cell lung cancer. The sequenced sample was PBMCs, obtained at follow-up. This chain connects TRBV6-1 to TRBJ2-7; D gene ambiguous. CDR3 loop: CASSVNEQYF. For the CDR3, the DNA is TGTGCCAGCAGTGTAAACGAGCAGTACTTC.